These 24 T cell receptor beta chains were all obtained from the same sample, sequenced in a study of long-term antiretroviral therapy in people with HIV. Researchers ran immunoSEQ v3.0 at survey level. TCRdb's table, derived via immunoSEQ multiplex PCR, lists solely in-frame clones and lacks some. The sample includes about 35,000 clones, about 70% of them seen just once. The specimen comprised unsorted PBMCs, sampled 3 years after starting antiretroviral therapy. The receptors derive from a man in his fifties with HIV.

This chain links TRBV28 with TRBJ2-7; possible D gene TRBD1, 6 bases. The CDR3 has 12 amino acids. Per germline, CDR1 MDHEN and CDR2 SYDVKM. Trimming stripped 8 bases from V and 2 bases from J, with 10 bases between. Written as DNA, the CDR3 is TGTGCCAGCGGGACAACGACCTACGAGCAGTACTTC. Amino acid sequence: CASGTTTYEQYF.

The chain carries TRBV7-2 and TRBJ1-3; D gene unclear. CDR1 SGHTA and CDR2 FQGNSA come from the germline V gene. This CDR3 contains 17 residues. V shed 0 bases and J shed 0 bases, with 12 bases lying between them. The CDR3, as DNA: TGTGCCAGCAGCTTAGCGCCTGGGCAGACCTCTGGAAACACCATATATTTT. Its translation is CASSLAPGQTSGNTIYF.

The V and J genes are TRBV28 and TRBJ2-2, with 9 bases that match TRBD2. The CDR3 runs 18 residues. V lost 6 bases and J lost 7; bases outside the gene matches: 18. Germline values: CDR1 MDHEN, CDR2 SYDVKM. This CDR3 is CASSEQGSGSWLGGELFF. As DNA, the CDR3 is TGTGCCAGCAGCGAACAGGGTAGCGGGAGCTGGTTAGGCGGGGAGCTGTTTTTT.

The V and J genes are TRBV15 and TRBJ1-2, with a tentative D call TRBD1 (5 bases). V gave up 0 bases and J gave up 8 bases, with 16 bases separating them. Per germline, CDR1 LNHNV and CDR2 YYDKDF (reference sequence). The CDR3 loop spans 15 amino acids. CDR3: CATSRDKGSVGGYTF. The CDR3 DNA reads as TGTGCCACCAGCAGAGATAAGGGGTCTGTTGGCGGCTACACCTTC.

This rearrangement joins TRBV15 to TRBJ2-3; 9 nucleotides align to TRBD2. Germline V lookup: CDR1 LNHNV, CDR2 YYDKDF (reference sequence). The CDR3 totals 18 residues. V dropped 6 bases and J dropped 0; count of bases not matched to a gene: 13. The CDR3 DNA follows: TGTGCCACCAGGTCTCTTAACAGCGGGAGGCCTAGCACAGATACGCAGTATTTT. Its protein is CATRSLNSGRPSTDTQYF.

The CDR3 loop is CSTGLAGAADTQYF. The CDR3 DNA is TGCAGCACGGGACTAGCGGGGGCCGCAGATACGCAGTATTTT. This rearrangement joins TRBV29-1 to TRBJ2-3; TRBD2 agrees at 14 bases. The germline V gene encodes CDR1 SQVTM and CDR2 ANQGSEA. The CDR3 is 14 amino acids. V dropped 8 bases and J dropped 4; count of bases not matched to a gene: 5.

This clone was observed a handful of times. This chain connects TRBV7-9 to TRBJ2-7, with 8 bases aligning to TRBD2. This CDR3 is 16 amino acids long. Germline CDR1 and CDR2: SEHNR and FQNEAQ (reference sequence). V shed 0 bases and J 4 bases; nucleotides not matched to a gene: 8. The CDR3 here is CASSLAGGASRYEQYF. CDR3 bases: TGTGCCAGCAGCTTAGCCGGGGGGGCTTCTCGATACGAGCAGTACTTC.

The rearrangement links TRBV28 to TRBJ1-1; D is unclear. Trimming pared 5 bases from V and 2 bases from J, leaving 9 bases between. CDR3 size: 13 residues. The germline gives CDR1 MDHEN, CDR2 SYDVKM. CDR3 nucleotide sequence: TGTGCCAGCAGTGGAATGAGAAACACTGAAGCTTTCTTT. It is translated as CASSGMRNTEAFF.

This clone was seen once. The chain carries TRBV18 and TRBJ1-1, with 11 nucleotides matching TRBD1. The germline gives CDR1 KGHSH, CDR2 LQKENI. The CDR3 has 17 amino acids. The V and J ends lost 3 bases and 0 bases, in that order; junction bases with no gene match: 6. The CDR3 DNA sequence: TGTGCCAGCTCACCCGGACAGGGGGCGGACGTGAACACTGAAGCTTTCTTT. The encoded protein is CASSPGQGADVNTEAFF.

This chain joins TRBV7-9 and TRBJ2-7; 7 bases map to TRBD1. With 5 bases clipped from V and 2 bases from J, the junction kept 3 bases outside the gene matches. Germline-derived CDR1 and CDR2 are SEHNR and FQNEAQ (reference sequence). The CDR3 length is 13 residues. CDR3 loop: CASSTGVTYEQYF. DNA of the CDR3: TGTGCCAGCAGCACAGGGGTTACCTACGAGCAGTACTTC. The full variable domain, its missing parts supplied by reference TRBV7-9 and TRBJ2-7, is DTGVSQNPRHKITKRGQNVTFRCDPISEHNRLYWYRQTLGQGPEFLTYFQNEAQLEKSRLLSDRFSAERPKGSFSTLEIQRTEQGDSAMYLCASSTGVTYEQYFGPGTRLTVT.

J is TRBJ1-2 and V is TRBV4-3, with 7 bases matching TRBD1. Germline lookup yields CDR1 LGHNA and CDR2 YSLEER. V was pared by 4 bases and J by 4 bases, with 9 bases of the junction left unmatched. CDR3 length equals 15 residues. Here the CDR3 DNA reads TGCGCCAGCAGCCGCCGGGACAGTCCGGGCTATGGCTACACCTTC. Translated: CASSRRDSPGYGYTF.

This rearrangement joins TRBV16 to TRBJ1-2; 9 bases are shared with TRBD1. This CDR3 has 15 residues. Germline V lookup: CDR1 KGHSY, CDR2 FQNENV. V lost 4 bases and J lost 5; bases outside the gene matches: 8. DNA for the CDR3: TGTGCCAGCAGCCGCAGCAAGACAGGGGGATATGGCTACACCTTC. This gives the protein CASSRSKTGGYGYTF.

This clone appeared a few times. This chain links TRBV7-2 with TRBJ1-2; the match to TRBD1 covers 9 bases. This CDR3 region has 15 residues. V dropped 3 bases and J dropped 4; count of bases not matched to a gene: 6. CDR1 and CDR2 (germline): SGHTA, FQGNSA. CDR3 amino acids: CASSFDTGGVYGYTF. In DNA, the CDR3 is TGTGCCAGCAGCTTTGATACAGGGGGCGTCTATGGCTACACCTTC.

In its sample, this clone was seen a few times. The rearrangement uses TRBV7-6 and TRBJ1-4, with 7 bases aligning to TRBD1. Trimming at V came to 5 bases and at J to 1 base, leaving 4 bases not matched to a gene. CDR3 size: 15 residues. Germline CDR1 reads SGHVS; CDR2 reads FNYEAQ. Written as DNA, the CDR3 is TGTGCCAGCAGCCCCCGACAGGGAACTAATGAAAAACTGTTTTTT. Translating it yields CASSPRQGTNEKLFF.

The rearrangement uses TRBV2 and TRBJ2-5, with 12 bases identical to TRBD1. The V segment lost 5 bases and the J segment 4 bases; nucleotides outside the gene matches: 5. The germline CDR1 and CDR2 sequences are SNHLY and FYNNEI. The CDR3 is 15 amino acids. The CDR3 coding sequence is TGTGCCAGCAGTCCCGGGACAGGGGGCCGAGAGACCCAGTACTTC. As protein: CASSPGTGGRETQYF.

This clone was observed a handful of times. Here the CDR3 DNA reads TGTGCCAGCAGTACAGGGGGCGGTCAGCCCCAGCATTTT. Translated, it gives CASSTGGGQPQHF. This chain connects TRBV7-9 to TRBJ1-5; 9 bases map to TRBD1. This CDR3 contains 13 residues. Germline CDR1 SEHNR, CDR2 FQNEAQ (reference sequence). J was trimmed by 6 bases and V by 6 bases; bases with no gene match: 3.

The chain carries TRBV15 and TRBJ2-3; TRBD1 matches at 9 bases. J was trimmed by 2 bases and V by 3 bases; bases with no gene match: 3. This CDR3 is 15 amino acids long. The germline V gene has CDR1 LNHNV and CDR2 YYDKDF (reference sequence). The CDR3 sequence: CATSRGTGPTDTQYF. CDR3 DNA: TGTGCCACCAGCAGGGGGACAGGGCCCACAGATACGCAGTATTTT.

The gene calls are TRBV19 and TRBJ2-3, with TRBD1 identical over 7 bases. V trimming: 8 bases; J trimming: 8 bases; junction bases outside the gene matches: 7. The CDR3 consists of 12 residues. The V gene's germline CDR1 is LNHDA and CDR2 SQIVND (reference sequence). CDR3 in amino acids: CASGQDSGTQYF. CDR3 nucleotides: TGTGCCAGTGGACAGGACTCGGGTACGCAGTATTTT. Filled out from reference TRBV19 and TRBJ2-3, the complete variable domain reads DGGITQSPKYLFRKEGQNVTLSCEQNLNHDAMYWYRQDPGQGLRLIYYSQIVNDFQKGDIAEGYSVSREKKESFPLTVTSAQKNPTAFYLCASGQDSGTQYFGPGTRLTVL.

The genes are TRBV2 and TRBJ2-5, with 9 bases that match TRBD1. The V and J ends lost 6 bases and 4 bases, in that order; junction bases with no gene match: 3. The CDR3 sequence is 13 residues long. Per germline, CDR1 SNHLY and CDR2 FYNNEI. The CDR3: CASSLDRGETQYF. The CDR3 bases are TGTGCCAGCAGCCTGGACAGGGGAGAGACCCAGTACTTC.

This clone showed up just once. V gene TRBV5-6 combines with J gene TRBJ1-2, with 9 positions matching TRBD1. CDR3 length: 15 amino acids. Trimming removed 4 bases from V and 5 bases from J; junction bases left unmatched: 9. Germline V gene lookup returns CDR1 SGHDT and CDR2 YYEEEE. CDR3 amino acids: CASSPRQGEWYGYTF. The CDR3 DNA sequence: TGTGCCAGCAGCCCCCGACAGGGGGAGTGGTATGGCTACACCTTC.

The J gene is TRBJ2-1, the V gene TRBV19; D is undetermined. The CDR3 runs 13 residues. Germline V gives CDR1 LNHDA, CDR2 SQIVND (reference sequence). Trimming removed 0 bases from V and 4 bases from J, with 4 bases in between. The CDR3, as DNA: TGTGCCAGTAGTATAGACGGTTACAATGAGCAGTTCTTC. Encoded protein: CASSIDGYNEQFF.

The chain is built from TRBV4-2 and TRBJ1-1; 7 bases are a match to TRBD1. Germline V gene sequence: CDR1 LGHNA, CDR2 YNFKEQ. CDR3 size: 14 residues. With V trimmed by 8 bases and J by 1 base, 7 bases remained unmatched. The CDR3 protein is CASLRDSKNTEAFF. In DNA form, the CDR3 reads TGTGCCAGCTTGAGGGACAGTAAGAACACTGAAGCTTTCTTT.

V and J are TRBV6-1 and TRBJ2-7, with 7 positions matching TRBD2. Looked up from germline, CDR1 is MNHNS and CDR2 is SASEGT. CDR3 length: 14 amino acids. Trimming at V came to 6 bases and at J to 4 bases, leaving 9 bases not matched to a gene. CDR3 amino acids: CASSRDYRTYEQYF. Here the CDR3 DNA reads TGTGCCAGCAGCCGGGACTACCGGACATACGAGCAGTACTTC.

The gene calls are TRBV6-5 and TRBJ2-3; no definite D call. With 11 bases removed from V and 0 bases from J, the gap between germline ends came to 12 bases. The length of the CDR3 is 13 residues. Looked up from germline, CDR1 is MNHEY and CDR2 is SVGAGI. CDR3 sequence: CALGKTSTDTQYF. CDR3 nucleotide sequence: TGTGCCTTGGGAAAGACTAGCACAGATACGCAGTATTTT.